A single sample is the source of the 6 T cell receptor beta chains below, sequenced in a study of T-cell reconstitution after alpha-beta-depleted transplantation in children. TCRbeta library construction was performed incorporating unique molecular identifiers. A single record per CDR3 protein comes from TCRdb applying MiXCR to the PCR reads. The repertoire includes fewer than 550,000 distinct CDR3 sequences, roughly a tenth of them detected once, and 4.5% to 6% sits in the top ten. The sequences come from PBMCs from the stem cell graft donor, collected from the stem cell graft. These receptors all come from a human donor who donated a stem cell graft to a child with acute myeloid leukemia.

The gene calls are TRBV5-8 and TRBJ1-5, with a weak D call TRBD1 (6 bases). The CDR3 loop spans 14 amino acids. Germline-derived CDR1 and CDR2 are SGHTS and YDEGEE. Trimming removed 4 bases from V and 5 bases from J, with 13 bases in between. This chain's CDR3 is CASSPGDTDQPQHF. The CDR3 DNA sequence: TGTGCCAGCAGCCCGGGGGACACCGATCAGCCCCAGCATTTT.

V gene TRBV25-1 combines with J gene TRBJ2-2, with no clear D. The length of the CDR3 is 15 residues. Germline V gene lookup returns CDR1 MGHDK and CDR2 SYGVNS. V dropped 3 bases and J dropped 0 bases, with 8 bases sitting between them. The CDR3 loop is CASSDELTNTGELFF. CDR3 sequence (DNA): TGTGCCAGCAGTGACGAACTAACGAACACCGGGGAGCTGTTTTTT.

The CDR3: CSVGFGANSYNEQFF. The CDR3 DNA sequence: TGCAGCGTTGGTTTTGGAGCCAACTCCTACAATGAGCAGTTCTTC. The genes are TRBV29-1 and TRBJ2-1; the D is unclear. Germline-derived CDR1 and CDR2 are SQVTM and ANQGSEA. The CDR3 has 15 amino acids. V lost 4 bases, J lost 0 bases, and 13 bases lay in between.

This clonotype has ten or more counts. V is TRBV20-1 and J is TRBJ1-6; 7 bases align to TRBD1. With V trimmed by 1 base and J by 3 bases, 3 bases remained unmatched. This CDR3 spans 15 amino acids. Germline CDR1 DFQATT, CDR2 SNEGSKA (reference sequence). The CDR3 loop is CSARGGTVYNSPLHF. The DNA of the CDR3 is TGCAGTGCTAGAGGGGGGACAGTCTATAATTCACCCCTCCACTTT.

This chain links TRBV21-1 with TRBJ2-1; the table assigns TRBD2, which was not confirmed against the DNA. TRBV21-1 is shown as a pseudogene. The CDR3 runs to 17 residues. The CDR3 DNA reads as TGTGCCAGCAGCAAACCAGCGGGGGGCCTCCCCTACAATGAGCAGTTCTTC. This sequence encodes CASSKPAGGLPYNEQFF.

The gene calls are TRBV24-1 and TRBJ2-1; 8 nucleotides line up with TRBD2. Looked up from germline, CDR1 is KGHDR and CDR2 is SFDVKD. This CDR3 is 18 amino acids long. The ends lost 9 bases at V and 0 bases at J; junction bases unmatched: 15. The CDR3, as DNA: TGTGCCACCCATGGCCCGAAGCGGGAGATGTACTCCTACAATGAGCAGTTCTTC. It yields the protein CATHGPKREMYSYNEQFF.